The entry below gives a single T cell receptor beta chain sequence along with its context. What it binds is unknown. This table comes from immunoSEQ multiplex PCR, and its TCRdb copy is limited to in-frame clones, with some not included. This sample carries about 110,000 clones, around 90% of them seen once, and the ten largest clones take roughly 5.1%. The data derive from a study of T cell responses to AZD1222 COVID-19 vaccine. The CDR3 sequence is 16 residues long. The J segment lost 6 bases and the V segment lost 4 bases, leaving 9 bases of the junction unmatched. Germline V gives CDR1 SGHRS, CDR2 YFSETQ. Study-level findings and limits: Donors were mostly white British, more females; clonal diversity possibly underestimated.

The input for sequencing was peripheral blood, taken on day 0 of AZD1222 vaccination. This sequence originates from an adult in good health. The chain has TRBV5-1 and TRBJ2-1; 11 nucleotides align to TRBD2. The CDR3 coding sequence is TGCGCCAGCAGCCCGGGTGGACTAGCGGGTATCAATGAGCAGTTCTTC. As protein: CASSPGGLAGINEQFF.